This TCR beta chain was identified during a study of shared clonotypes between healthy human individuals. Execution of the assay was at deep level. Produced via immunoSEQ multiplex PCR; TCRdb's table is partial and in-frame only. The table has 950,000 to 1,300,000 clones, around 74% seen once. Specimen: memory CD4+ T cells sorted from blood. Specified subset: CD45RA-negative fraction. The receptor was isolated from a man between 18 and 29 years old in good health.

The CDR3 DNA follows: TGTGCCAGCAGTGGCCTAGCGGGGGTTTCCGAGCAGTACTTC. This gives the protein CASSGLAGVSEQYF. This rearrangement joins TRBV2 to TRBJ2-7; 10 nucleotides line up with TRBD2. This CDR3 contains 14 residues. V lost 4 bases to trimming and J lost 6 bases; unmatched junction nucleotides: 6. In germline, CDR1 is SNHLY, CDR2 FYNNEI. Drawing the rest from reference TRBV2 and TRBJ2-7, the complete variable domain is EPEVTQTPSHQVTQMGQEVILRCVPISNHLYFYWYRQILGQKVEFLVSFYNNEISEKSEIFDDQFSVERPDGSNFTLKIRSTKLEDSAMYFCASSGLAGVSEQYFGPGTRLTVT.